The entry that follows covers one T cell receptor (beta chain) sequence. The clone's antigen remains unknown. Base-call qualities are not available, and no considerably larger clone is one nucleotide away. Samples from volunteer blood donors who had recovered from COVID-19 were contributed by a second Seattle source. The collaborating institutions used their own protocols to collect whole blood in K2EDTA tubes. For TCRbeta analysis, collaborators shipped samples as frozen whole blood, isolated PBMCs, or DNA extracted from either of those sample types. The immunoSEQ Assay, a bias-controlled multiplex PCR, was used to amplify TCRbeta CDR3 regions from genomic DNA. Per the original workflow: The number of nucleated cells in each sample was estimated by amplification of reference gene primers within the assay. To quantify the absolute abundance of each unique TCRbeta CDR3 rearrangement, sequence reads were collapsed and filtered. For each sample, productive Simpson clonality was calculated as the square root of Simpson's diversity index across productive rearrangements. The clones in this table, taken by TCRdb from immuneACCESS, are in-frame only. Not every clone is retained; where verified, under half of the shortfall comes from an unresolved V gene, and the cause of the rest is unknown. That table supplies the V and J calls and clone size; D and trimming were determined from the DNA. In all, the sample holds under 300,000 clones, and 89% of those were seen once. The top ten hold less than 1% of the sample.

The data stem from a study of blood T cell repertoires in COVID-19 (dated by TCRdb to 2018 to 2020). Regarding the research as a whole: Samples from collaborators originated in the United States, Italy and Spain and spanned both the acute and convalescent phases of COVID-19. Deeply sampled blood TCRbeta repertoires from subjects exposed to, actively infected with, or recovered from COVID-19 were included in the dataset. Where HLA class I and class II types were available, the types were taken from metadata supplied by the sample provider, not from assay-based typing. A de-identified subject ID, COVID-19 status, age in years and sex were almost always included in the sample metadata. The samples were drawn from the first 160 participants of the ongoing ImmuneRACE study and from 1,200 or so subjects provided by 6 global collaborators. A freely available public database, intended as a resource for researchers studying the immune response to SARS-CoV-2, is where the repertoires were released. The prospective study material was composed of cDNA or gDNA derived from T cells, B-cell-depleted T cells, or PBMCs. Study-level results and caveats: The quantity of clinical and demographic metadata differed by source and by participant and was supplied without curation.

V and J are trimmed by 1 base and 2 bases, and the gene matches miss 5 bases of the junction. The germline V gene (reference sequence) gives CDR1 as MNHEY and CDR2 as SMNVEV. Measured from the cysteine to the phenylalanine, the CDR3 is 16 residues long. The only DNA kept is the CDR3, 48 bases in frame from the first base. The rearrangement joined TRBV27 to TRBJ2-3; 8 bases in between match TRBD2. The sample was peripheral blood. The receptor was isolated from a woman aged 40 to 55 who had recovered from COVID-19. The CDR3 sequence is CASSLWASGSTDTQYF. The DNA sequence is as follows: TGTGCCAGCAGTTTATGGGCTAGCGGGTCCACAGATACGCAGTATTTT.